The next 14 T cell receptor beta chains were all read from a single sample in a study of blood T cells in healthy people across ages. The use of a sample-barcoded 5' primer and a J-beta primer mix characterized a second PCR of roughly 6 to 11 cycles. TCRdb re-derived calls from the 5' RACE reads in MiXCR, one entry per CDR3 protein. The table includes hundreds of thousands of distinct CDR3 sequences, around two fifths detected once. The sequenced sample consisted of blood. The receptors originated from a man aged 60 to 69 in good health.

As concerns this clonotype: The limits of the CDR3 on the DNA are not certain, so only TCRdb's listed CDR3 is given. The rearrangement joins TRBV5-1 to TRBJ2-6; TRBD1 is the table's D call, not checked against the DNA. Inclusive of both ends, the CDR3 amounts to 22 amino acids. CDR1 is SGHRS, CDR2 YFSETQ, per germline. The CDR3 loop is CASSLAVGQGAFKSSGANVLTF.

The J gene is TRBJ2-3, the V gene TRBV11-3; 8 bases align to TRBD2. V dropped 5 bases and J dropped 2; count of bases not matched to a gene: 6. Germline CDR1 and CDR2: SGHNT and YENEEA. The CDR3 spans 15 residues. CDR3 sequence: CASSPGLALTDTQYF. For the CDR3, the DNA is TGTGCCAGCAGCCCCGGACTAGCTCTCACAGATACGCAGTATTTT.

There are a few counts of this clonotype. The chain carries TRBV6-5 and TRBJ2-7, with TRBD2 identical over 8 bases. The V gene end was trimmed by 4 bases and the J gene end by 0 bases; junction bases not matched to a gene: 14. CDR3 length: 18 residues. Germline loops: CDR1 MNHEY, CDR2 SVGAGI. CDR3 protein: CASSSLQGSGGHSYEQYF. In nucleotides, the CDR3 is TGTGCCAGCAGTTCCCTCCAAGGGAGCGGGGGACACTCCTACGAGCAGTACTTC.

V gene TRBV6-5 combines with J gene TRBJ2-7, with 9 bases aligning to TRBD2. The closer fit of TRBJ2-5 to the DNA end suggests the J call may be wrong. Germline CDR1 and CDR2: MNHEY and SVGAGI. There are 15 residues in the CDR3. In DNA, the CDR3 is TGTGCCAGCAGCCGAACTAGCGGGCCGGGGGAGACCCAGTACTTC. Translating gives CASSRTSGPGETQYF.

This chain connects TRBV7-9 to TRBJ2-1; D possibly corresponds to TRBD1 (5 bases). The CDR3 spans 16 residues. Deletions cut 5 bases from V and 0 bases from J, with 14 bases between. The germline CDR1 and CDR2 sequences are SEHNR and FQNEAQ (reference sequence). In nucleotides, the CDR3 is TGTGCCAGCAGCAAAAGTTACAGGAGCTCCTACAATGAGCAGTTCTTC. It yields the protein CASSKSYRSSYNEQFF.

The chain combines TRBV20-1 with TRBJ2-7; TRBD2 matches 11 bases. The CDR3 totals 15 residues. Per germline, CDR1 DFQATT and CDR2 SNEGSKA (reference sequence). J was trimmed by 2 bases and V by 1 base; bases with no gene match: 4. The CDR3, as DNA: TGCAGTGCTAGAGCTACTAGCGGGGGCCCCTACGAGCAGTACTTC. Translated: CSARATSGGPYEQYF.

The chain employs TRBV28 and TRBJ2-4, with D tentatively TRBD1 or TRBD2 (6 bases each). CDR1 is MDHEN and CDR2 is SYDVKM in the germline V gene. Trimming shortened V by 7 bases and J by 0 bases, and 10 bases separated the two germline ends. The CDR3 contains 14 residues. The CDR3 sequence: CASKGGIAKNIQYF. CDR3 bases: TGTGCCAGCAAGGGGGGAATAGCCAAAAACATTCAGTACTTC. Drawing the rest from reference TRBV28 and TRBJ2-4, the complete variable domain is DVKVTQSSRYLVKRTGEKVFLECVQDMDHENMFWYRQDPGLGLRLIYFSYDVKMKEKGDIPEGYSVSREKKERFSLILESASTNQTSMYLCASKGGIAKNIQYFGAGTRLSVL.

This clonotype was seen more than once but under ten times. This chain links TRBV3-1 with TRBJ2-1; D is ambiguous. From germline, CDR1 is LGHDT and CDR2 YNNKEL (reference sequence). Trimming took 1 base from V and 0 from J, leaving 7 bases between them. This CDR3 is built from 15 residues. The CDR3 nucleotides read TGTGCCAGCAGCCAAGGCGCACCCTCCTACAATGAGCAGTTCTTC. Encoded protein: CASSQGAPSYNEQFF.

The chain uses TRBV30 and TRBJ1-6; D gene ambiguous. From germline, CDR1 is GTSNPN and CDR2 SVGIG (reference sequence). The CDR3 covers 15 residues. Trimming took 0 bases from V and 15 from J, leaving 21 bases between them. CDR3 region: CAWSVRWGDNSLLHF. The CDR3 coding sequence is TGTGCCTGGAGTGTACGCTGGGGAGATAATTCGCTCCTCCACTTT. The complete variable domain, with remaining parts taken from reference TRBV30 and TRBJ1-6, reads SQTIHQWPATLVQPVGSPLSLECTVEGTSNPNLYWYRQAAGRGLQLLFYSVGIGQISSEVPQNLSASRPQDRQFILSSKKLLLSDSGFYLCAWSVRWGDNSLLHFGNGTRLTVT.

The J gene is TRBJ2-1, the V gene TRBV4-3; 10 positions agree with TRBD1. CDR1 is LGHNA, CDR2 YSLEER, per germline. CDR3 length: 13 amino acids. J lost 8 bases, V lost 4 bases, and 2 bases had no gene match. CDR3 loop: CASSPGTGDEQFF. For the CDR3, the DNA is TGCGCCAGCAGCCCTGGGACAGGGGATGAGCAGTTCTTC.

As to this clonotype: Possible read error: a much larger clone is one base away. The V call is TRBV7-9, the J call TRBJ2-7, with a weak D call TRBD1 (6 bases). V shed 5 bases and J shed 0 bases, with 11 bases lying between them. The CDR3 is 14 amino acids. From germline, CDR1 is SEHNR and CDR2 FQNEAQ (reference sequence). CDR3 loop: CASSHGQSSYEQYF. DNA of the CDR3: TGTGCCAGCAGCCACGGACAGAGCTCCTACGAGCAGTACTTC.

The DNA for the CDR3 is TGCAGTGCACAAGGACAGGGAGTATTCCAGTACTTC. This gives the protein CSAQGQGVFQYF. This rearrangement joins TRBV20-1 to TRBJ2-7; 8 bases align to TRBD1. The CDR3 runs to 12 residues. The V and J ends lost 6 bases and 10 bases, in that order; junction bases with no gene match: 11. In germline, CDR1 is DFQATT, CDR2 SNEGSKA (reference sequence).

This sequence joins TRBV28 and TRBJ1-1; D is unresolved. Germline loops: CDR1 MDHEN, CDR2 SYDVKM. This CDR3 contains 12 residues. The ends were cut back, 3 bases at V and 10 bases at J, with 12 bases in the middle. This CDR3 is CASSLVGLGAFF. CDR3 coding DNA: TGTGCCAGCAGTTTGGTGGGTCTGGGAGCTTTCTTT. Looking up the rest from reference TRBV28 and TRBJ1-1 gives the full variable domain: DVKVTQSSRYLVKRTGEKVFLECVQDMDHENMFWYRQDPGLGLRLIYFSYDVKMKEKGDIPEGYSVSREKKERFSLILESASTNQTSMYLCASSLVGLGAFFGQGTRLTVV.

This chain joins TRBV2 and TRBJ2-7; the match to TRBD1 covers 9 bases. The CDR3 is 19 residues long. CDR1 and CDR2 (germline): SNHLY, FYNNEI. The V and J ends lost 4 bases and 3 bases, in that order; junction bases with no gene match: 19. CDR3 in DNA: TGTGCCAGCAGTGGAGGCTGGAGGACAGGGGTGACTTCCCTCTACGAGCAGTACTTC. Translation gives CASSGGWRTGVTSLYEQYF. Full variable domain (missing parts from reference TRBV2 and TRBJ2-7): EPEVTQTPSHQVTQMGQEVILRCVPISNHLYFYWYRQILGQKVEFLVSFYNNEISEKSEIFDDQFSVERPDGSNFTLKIRSTKLEDSAMYFCASSGGWRTGVTSLYEQYFGPGTRLTVT.